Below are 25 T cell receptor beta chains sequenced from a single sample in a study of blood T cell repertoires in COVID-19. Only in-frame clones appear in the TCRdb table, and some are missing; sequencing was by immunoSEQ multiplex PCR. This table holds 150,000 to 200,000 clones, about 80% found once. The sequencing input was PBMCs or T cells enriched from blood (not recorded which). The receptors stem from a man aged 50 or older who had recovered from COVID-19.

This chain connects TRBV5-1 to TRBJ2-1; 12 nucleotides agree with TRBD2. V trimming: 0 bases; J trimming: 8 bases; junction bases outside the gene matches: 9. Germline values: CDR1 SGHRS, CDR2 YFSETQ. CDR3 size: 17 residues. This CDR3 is CASSLAPSSGGADEQFF. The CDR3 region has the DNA TGCGCCAGCAGCTTGGCCCCCTCTAGCGGGGGGGCCGATGAGCAGTTCTTC.

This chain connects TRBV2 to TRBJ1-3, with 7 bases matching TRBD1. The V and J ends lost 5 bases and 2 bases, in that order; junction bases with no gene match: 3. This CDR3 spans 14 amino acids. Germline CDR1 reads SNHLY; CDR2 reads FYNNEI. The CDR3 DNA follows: TGTGCCAGCAGTACAGGGGCTCCTGGAAACACCATATATTTT. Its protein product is CASSTGAPGNTIYF.

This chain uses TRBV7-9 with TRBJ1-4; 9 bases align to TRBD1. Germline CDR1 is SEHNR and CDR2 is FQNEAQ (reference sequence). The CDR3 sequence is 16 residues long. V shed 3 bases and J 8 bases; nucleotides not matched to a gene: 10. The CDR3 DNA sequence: TGTGCCAGCAGCTTGCCGGGACAGGGCCCAGGGGAAAAACTGTTTTTT. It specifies CASSLPGQGPGEKLFF.

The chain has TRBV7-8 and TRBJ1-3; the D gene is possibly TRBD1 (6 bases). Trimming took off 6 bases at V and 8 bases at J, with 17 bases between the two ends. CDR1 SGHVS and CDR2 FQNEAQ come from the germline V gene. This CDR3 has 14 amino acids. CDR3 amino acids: CASRETGNQDTIYF. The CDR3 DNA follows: TGTGCCAGCAGAGAAACAGGGAATCAGGACACCATATATTTT.

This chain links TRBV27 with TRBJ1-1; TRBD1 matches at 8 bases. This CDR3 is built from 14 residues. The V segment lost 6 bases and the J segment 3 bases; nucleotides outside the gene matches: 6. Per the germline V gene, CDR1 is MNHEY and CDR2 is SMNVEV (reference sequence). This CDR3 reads CASRFRTGYTEAFF. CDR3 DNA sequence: TGTGCCAGCAGATTTCGGACAGGGTACACTGAAGCTTTCTTT.

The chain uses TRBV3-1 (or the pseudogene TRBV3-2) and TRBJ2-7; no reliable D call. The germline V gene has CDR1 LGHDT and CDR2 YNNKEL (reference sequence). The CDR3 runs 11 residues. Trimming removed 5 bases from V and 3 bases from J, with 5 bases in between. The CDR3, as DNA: TGTGCCAGCAGCTTATACTACGAGCAGTACTTC. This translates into CASSLYYEQYF.

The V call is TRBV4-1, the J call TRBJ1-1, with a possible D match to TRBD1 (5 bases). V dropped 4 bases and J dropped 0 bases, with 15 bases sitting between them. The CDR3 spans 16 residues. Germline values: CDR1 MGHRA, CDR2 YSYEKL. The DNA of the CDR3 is TGCGCCAGCAGCCTAGGACACCTCCCAATGAACACTGAAGCTTTCTTT. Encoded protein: CASSLGHLPMNTEAFF.

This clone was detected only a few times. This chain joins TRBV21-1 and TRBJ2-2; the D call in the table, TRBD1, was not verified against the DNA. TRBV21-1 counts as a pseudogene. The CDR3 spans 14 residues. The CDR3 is CASSPRGDTGELFF. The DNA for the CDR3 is TGTGCCAGCAGCCCCAGGGGTGACACCGGGGAGCTGTTTTTT.

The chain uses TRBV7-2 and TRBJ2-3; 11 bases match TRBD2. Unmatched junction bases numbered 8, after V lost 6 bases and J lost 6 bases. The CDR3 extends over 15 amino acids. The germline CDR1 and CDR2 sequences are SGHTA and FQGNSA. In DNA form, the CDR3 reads TGTGCCAGCAGACGCGGGACTAGCGGATGGGATACGCAGTATTTT. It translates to CASRRGTSGWDTQYF. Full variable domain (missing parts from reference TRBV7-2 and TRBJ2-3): GAGVSQSPSNKVTEKGKDVELRCDPISGHTALYWYRQSLGQGLEFLIYFQGNSAPDKSGLPSDRFSAERTGGSVSTLTIQRTQQEDSAVYLCASRRGTSGWDTQYFGPGTRLTVL.

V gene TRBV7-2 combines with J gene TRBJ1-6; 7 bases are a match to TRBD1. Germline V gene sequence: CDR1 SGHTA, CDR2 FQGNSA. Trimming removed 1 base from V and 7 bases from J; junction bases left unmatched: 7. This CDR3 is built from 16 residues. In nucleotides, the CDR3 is TGTGCCAGCAGCTTAGATCCGACAGGGCGGAATTCACCCCTCCACTTT. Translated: CASSLDPTGRNSPLHF.

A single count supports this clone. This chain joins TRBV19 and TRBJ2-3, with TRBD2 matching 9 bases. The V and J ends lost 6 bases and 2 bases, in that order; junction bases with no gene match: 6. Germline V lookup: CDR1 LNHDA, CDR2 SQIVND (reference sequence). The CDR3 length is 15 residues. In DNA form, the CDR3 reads TGTGCCAGTAGAAAAGCGGGGGGACTCACAGATACGCAGTATTTT. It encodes CASRKAGGLTDTQYF.

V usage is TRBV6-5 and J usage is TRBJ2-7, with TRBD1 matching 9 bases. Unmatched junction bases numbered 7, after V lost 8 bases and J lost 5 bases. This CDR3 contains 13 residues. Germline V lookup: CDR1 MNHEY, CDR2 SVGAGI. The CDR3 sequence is CASSEGQGNEQYF. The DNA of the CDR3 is TGTGCCAGCTCCGAGGGACAGGGAAACGAGCAGTACTTC.

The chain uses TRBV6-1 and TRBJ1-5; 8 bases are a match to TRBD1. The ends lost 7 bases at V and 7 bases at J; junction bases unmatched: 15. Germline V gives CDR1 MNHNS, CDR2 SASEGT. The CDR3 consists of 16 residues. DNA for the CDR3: TGTGCCAGCAATGATTGGGGAACAGGGGGGAGGCAGCCCCAGCATTTT. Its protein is CASNDWGTGGRQPQHF.

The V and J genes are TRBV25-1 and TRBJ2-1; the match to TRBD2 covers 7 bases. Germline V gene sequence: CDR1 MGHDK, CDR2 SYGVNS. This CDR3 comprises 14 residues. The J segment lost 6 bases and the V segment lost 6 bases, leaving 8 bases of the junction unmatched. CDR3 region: CASSLGLDRNEQFF. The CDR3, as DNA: TGTGCCAGCAGCCTTGGACTAGATCGCAATGAGCAGTTCTTC.

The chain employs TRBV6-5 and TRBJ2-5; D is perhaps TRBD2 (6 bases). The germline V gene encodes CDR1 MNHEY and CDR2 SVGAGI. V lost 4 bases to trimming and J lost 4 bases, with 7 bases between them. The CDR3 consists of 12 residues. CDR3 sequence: CASSSGVETQYF. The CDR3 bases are TGTGCCAGCAGTTCGGGGGTAGAGACCCAGTACTTC.

CDR3 coding DNA: TGTGCCAGCGGGAGACTACTAGGACAGGGGGGAAATAATGAAAAACTGTTTTTT. This codes for CASGRLLGQGGNNEKLFF. The genes are TRBV27 and TRBJ1-4; 10 nucleotides match TRBD1. The CDR3 is made up of 18 amino acids. Germline V gene data show CDR1 as MNHEY and CDR2 as SMNVEV (reference sequence). The V and J ends lost 8 bases and 4 bases, in that order; junction bases with no gene match: 16.

CDR3 DNA sequence: TGTGCCAGCAGCTTCCCTAGCGGGGGGATTAACGAGCAGTACTTC. Amino acid sequence: CASSFPSGGINEQYF. This chain joins TRBV7-9 and TRBJ2-7; 11 bases map to TRBD2. With 3 bases clipped from V and 5 bases from J, the junction kept 6 bases outside the gene matches. CDR3 length equals 15 residues. Germline CDR1 SEHNR, CDR2 FQNEAQ (reference sequence).

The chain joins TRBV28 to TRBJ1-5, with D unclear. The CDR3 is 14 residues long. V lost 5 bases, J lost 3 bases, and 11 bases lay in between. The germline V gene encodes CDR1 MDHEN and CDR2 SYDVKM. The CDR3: CASSGQVLNQPQHF. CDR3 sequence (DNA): TGTGCCAGCAGTGGGCAGGTTCTCAATCAGCCCCAGCATTTT.

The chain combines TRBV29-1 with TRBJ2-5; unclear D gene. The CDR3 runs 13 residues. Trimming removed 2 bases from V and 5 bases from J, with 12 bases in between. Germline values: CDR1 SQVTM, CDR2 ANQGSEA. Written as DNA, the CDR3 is TGCAGCGTTGAAAAGAATCTGGAGGAGACCCAGTACTTC. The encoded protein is CSVEKNLEETQYF.

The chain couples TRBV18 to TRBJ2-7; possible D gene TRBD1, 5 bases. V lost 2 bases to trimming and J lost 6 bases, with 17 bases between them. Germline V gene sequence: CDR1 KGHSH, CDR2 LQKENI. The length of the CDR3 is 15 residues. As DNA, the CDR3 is TGTGCCAGCTCACCAGGGGCCACGGATGGGCCCGAGCAGTACTTC. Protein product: CASSPGATDGPEQYF.

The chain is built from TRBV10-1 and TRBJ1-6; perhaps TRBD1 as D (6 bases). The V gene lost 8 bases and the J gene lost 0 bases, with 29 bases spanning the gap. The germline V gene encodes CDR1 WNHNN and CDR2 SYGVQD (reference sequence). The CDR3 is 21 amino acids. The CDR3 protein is CASPRGGPVHGASSYNSPLHF. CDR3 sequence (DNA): TGCGCCAGCCCGCGCGGGGGGCCCGTTCACGGAGCGAGCTCCTATAATTCACCCCTCCACTTT.

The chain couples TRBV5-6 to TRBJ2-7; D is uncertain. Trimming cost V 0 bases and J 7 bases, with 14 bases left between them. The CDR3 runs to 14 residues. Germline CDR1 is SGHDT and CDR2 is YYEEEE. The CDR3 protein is CASSLGQLLREQYF. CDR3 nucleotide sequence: TGTGCCAGCAGCTTGGGACAACTCCTCCGTGAGCAGTACTTC.

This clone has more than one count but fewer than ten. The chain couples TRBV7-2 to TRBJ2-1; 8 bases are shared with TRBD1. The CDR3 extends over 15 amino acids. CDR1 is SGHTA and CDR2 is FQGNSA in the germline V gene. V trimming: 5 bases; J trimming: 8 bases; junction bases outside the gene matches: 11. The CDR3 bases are TGTGCCAGCAGCGACGGACGGACAGGGTTTGATGAGCAGTTCTTC. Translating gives CASSDGRTGFDEQFF. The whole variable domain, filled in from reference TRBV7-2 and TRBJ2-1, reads GAGVSQSPSNKVTEKGKDVELRCDPISGHTALYWYRQSLGQGLEFLIYFQGNSAPDKSGLPSDRFSAERTGGSVSTLTIQRTQQEDSAVYLCASSDGRTGFDEQFFGPGTRLTVL.

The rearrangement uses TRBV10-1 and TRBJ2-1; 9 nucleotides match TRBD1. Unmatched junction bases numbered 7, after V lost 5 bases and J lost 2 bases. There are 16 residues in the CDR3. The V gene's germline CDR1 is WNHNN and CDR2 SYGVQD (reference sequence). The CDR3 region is CASSPRTGEPYNEQFF. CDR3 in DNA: TGCGCCAGCAGTCCTAGGACAGGGGAGCCCTACAATGAGCAGTTCTTC.

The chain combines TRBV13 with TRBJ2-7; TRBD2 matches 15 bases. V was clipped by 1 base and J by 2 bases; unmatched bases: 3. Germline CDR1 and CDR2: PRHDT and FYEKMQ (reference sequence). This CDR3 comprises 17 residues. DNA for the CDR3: TGTGCCAGCAGCTTAGCGGGACTAGCGGGGGGCCCCTACGAGCAGTACTTC. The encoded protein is CASSLAGLAGGPYEQYF.